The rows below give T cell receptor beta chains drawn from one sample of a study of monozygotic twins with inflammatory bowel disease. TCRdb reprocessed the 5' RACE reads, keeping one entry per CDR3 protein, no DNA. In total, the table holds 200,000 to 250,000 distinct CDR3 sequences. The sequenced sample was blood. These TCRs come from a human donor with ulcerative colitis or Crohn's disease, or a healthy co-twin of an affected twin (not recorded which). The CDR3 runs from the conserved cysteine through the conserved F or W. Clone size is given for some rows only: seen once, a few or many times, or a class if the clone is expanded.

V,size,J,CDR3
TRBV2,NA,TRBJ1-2,CATSQSYNYGYTF
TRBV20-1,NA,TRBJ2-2,CSVQTNTGELFF
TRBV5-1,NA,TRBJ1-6,CASSLVAGYSSPLHF
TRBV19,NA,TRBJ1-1,CASSISGVTEAFF
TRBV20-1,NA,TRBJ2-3,CSASGANRDTQYF
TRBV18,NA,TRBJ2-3,CASSQAASSTDTQYF
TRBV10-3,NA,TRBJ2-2,CATGLNTGELFF
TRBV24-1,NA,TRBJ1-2,CATSDPAAKANYGYTF
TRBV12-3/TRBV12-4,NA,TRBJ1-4,CSSMRGRVTNEKLFF
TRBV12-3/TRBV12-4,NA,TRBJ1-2,CASSRNGRVYGYTF
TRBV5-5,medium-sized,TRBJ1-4,CASSFGGEKLFF
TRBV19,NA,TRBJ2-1,CASSTQTGGYYNEQFF
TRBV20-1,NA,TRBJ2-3,CSARWGAGGLSTDTQYF
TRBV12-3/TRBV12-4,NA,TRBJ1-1,CASSQLREAFF
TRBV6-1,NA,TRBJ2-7,CASEDRGLSYEQYF
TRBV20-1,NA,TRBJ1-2,CSAVRGGGYTF
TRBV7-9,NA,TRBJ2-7,CASSLVGPLKEQYF
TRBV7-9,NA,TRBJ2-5,CASSPGEGNYQETQYF
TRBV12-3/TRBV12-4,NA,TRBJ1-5,CASRQQGDQPQHF
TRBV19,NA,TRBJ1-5,CASSTPRTGESNQPQHF
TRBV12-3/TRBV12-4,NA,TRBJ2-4,CASKSGMGELAKNIQYF
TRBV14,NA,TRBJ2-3,CASSLGWRGGPADTQYF
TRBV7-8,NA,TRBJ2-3,CASSESYVYGSTDTQYF
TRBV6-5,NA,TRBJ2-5,CASSYDGETQYF
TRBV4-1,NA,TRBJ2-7,CASSQQPREDEQYF
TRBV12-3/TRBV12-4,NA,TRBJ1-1,CASSPPRARNTEAFF
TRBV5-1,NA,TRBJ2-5,CASSERAGGQETQYF
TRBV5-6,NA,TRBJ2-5,CASSWGQGETQYF
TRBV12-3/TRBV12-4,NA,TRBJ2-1,CASSLSGGAGDEQFF
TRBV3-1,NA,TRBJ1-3,CASSQNSNGRAGNTIYF
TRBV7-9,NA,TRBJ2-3,CASNMQPSTDTQYF
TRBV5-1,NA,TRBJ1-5,CASSPGHNKEPQHF
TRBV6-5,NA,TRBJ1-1,CASSYGWGTNTEAFF
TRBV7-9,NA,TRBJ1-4,CASSYGQGGNEKLFF
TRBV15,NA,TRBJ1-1,CATSRTGTIAKAFF
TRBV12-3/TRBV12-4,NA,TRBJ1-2,CASRRDSIYGYTF
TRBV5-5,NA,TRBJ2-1,CASSLVAGGPWSYNEQFF
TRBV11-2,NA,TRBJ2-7,CASSLGSGTSSYEQYF
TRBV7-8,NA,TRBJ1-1,CASSSGPHRGAFF
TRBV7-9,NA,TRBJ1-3,CASSLPGQTSGNTIYF
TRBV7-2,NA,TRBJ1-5,CASSLVGGSGSNQPQHF
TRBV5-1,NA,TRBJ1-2,CASSPFQGALGYTF
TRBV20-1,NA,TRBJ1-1,CSAPHGGRGTTEAFF
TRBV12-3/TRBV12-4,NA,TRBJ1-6,CASSLGRSPLHF